This TCR beta chain was observed in a study of CD8 T cells in ankylosing spondylitis. Quantitative 5'-RACE with molecular barcodes generated TCR beta libraries. A single record per CDR3 protein comes from TCRdb applying MiXCR to the 5' RACE reads. The sample gives 250,000 to 350,000 distinct CDR3 sequences, about 19% of which show up once; roughly 7.4% is in the top ten. Germline CDR1 DFQATT, CDR2 SNEGSKA (reference sequence). Between the trimmed V and J ends, which lost 7 bases and 0 bases, there was a span of 16 bases. CDR3 length: 15 amino acids. Whole-study findings and limits: Some of the motif variants had earlier been found in reactive arthritis patients' fluid and blood. Ankylosing spondylitis blood seemed to carry a telltale TCR beta motif made of roughly 8 highly homologous variants.

This clonotype has only one observation. Its antigen is unidentified. The sequence derives from a male donor with ankylosing spondylitis or in good health (not recorded which). The source material was blood, either unsorted or a sorted T cell fraction (not recorded which). The chain has TRBV20-1 and TRBJ2-4; possibly TRBD1 or TRBD2 for D (5 bases each). CDR3 amino acids: CSGLGTSIAKNIQYF. Here the CDR3 DNA reads TGCAGTGGGTTAGGGACCTCCATAGCCAAAAACATTCAGTACTTC.